Shown below are 32 T cell receptor beta chains from a single sample sequenced in a study of Graves' ophthalmopathy and Graves' hyperthyroidism. Amplification from RNA transcripts yielded the TCR beta CDR3 regions. Second-round multiplex PCR followed a first-round RT-PCR using HTBI primers. Each CDR3 protein gets one entry after TCRdb re-called the multiplex PCR reads with MiXCR. The sample shows about 1.2 million distinct CDR3 sequences, roughly two fifths of them seen only once. Sequences were obtained from peripheral blood or thyroid tissue (not recorded which). Receptors were obtained from an adult man with Graves' hyperthyroidism.

This clonotype was seen ten or more times. The chain employs TRBV15 and TRBJ2-5, with TRBD2 identical over 8 bases. The CDR3 contains 17 residues. Germline CDR1 LNHNV, CDR2 YYDKDF (reference sequence). The junction had 8 bases not matched to a gene; V was cut back by 1 base and J by 1 base. CDR3 sequence reads: CATSRVPRGGPQETQYF. CDR3 DNA sequence: TGTGCCACCAGCAGAGTACCTCGCGGGGGGCCCCAAGAGACCCAGTACTTC.

This clonotype was seen many times. V gene TRBV15 combines with J gene TRBJ1-2; D ambiguous. V was shortened by 1 base and J by 4 bases, with 7 bases between the two germline ends. The CDR3 consists of 13 residues. In germline, CDR1 is LNHNV, CDR2 YYDKDF (reference sequence). For the CDR3, the DNA is TGTGCCACCAGCAGAGGAGAATTCTATGGCTACACCTTC. The encoded protein is CATSRGEFYGYTF. Combining the CDR3 with reference TRBV15 and TRBJ1-2 gives the whole variable domain DAMVIQNPRYQVTQFGKPVTLSCSQTLNHNVMYWYQQKSSQAPKLLFHYYDKDFNNEADTPDNFQSRRPNTSFCFLDIRSPGLGDTAMYLCATSRGEFYGYTFGSGTRLTVV.

This clonotype was recorded many times. The rearrangement links TRBV20-1 to TRBJ2-5, with D perhaps TRBD2 (5 bases). With 3 bases removed from V and 3 bases from J, the gap between germline ends came to 5 bases. Looked up from germline, CDR1 is DFQATT and CDR2 is SNEGSKA (reference sequence). The CDR3 contains 11 residues. The CDR3 protein is CSASGEETQYF. For the CDR3, the DNA is TGCAGTGCTAGCGGGGAAGAGACCCAGTACTTC.

This clonotype was observed a few times. The rearrangement links TRBV27 to TRBJ2-5; 16 bases fit TRBD2. The CDR3 sequence is 16 residues long. V was pared by 5 bases and J by 3 bases, with 3 bases of the junction left unmatched. Germline assignment: CDR1 MNHEY and CDR2 SMNVEV (reference sequence). CDR3 protein: CASSHGTSGGEETQYF. The CDR3 DNA reads as TGTGCCAGCAGTCACGGGACTAGCGGGGGGGAAGAGACCCAGTACTTC.

As for this clonotype: This may arise from a read error, as a much more abundant clone is one base away. The chain links TRBV19 to TRBJ1-1; D is perhaps TRBD1 (6 bases). The CDR3 is 16 amino acids. CDR1 LNHDA and CDR2 SQIVND come from the germline V gene (reference sequence). CDR3 amino acids: CASSIFDRPGDTEALF. CDR3 sequence (DNA): TGTGCCAGTAGTATCTTCGATCGGCCTGGGGACACTGAAGCTCTCTTT.

This clonotype was seen just once. This rearrangement joins TRBV6-1 to TRBJ1-5, with 8 bases aligning to TRBD1. The CDR3 consists of 15 residues. Germline trimming cut 3 bases from V and 4 bases from J; bases unmatched to any gene: 5. Germline CDR1 and CDR2: MNHNS and SASEGT. The CDR3 loop reads CASSDADRVNQPQHF. CDR3 nucleotide sequence: TGTGCCAGCAGTGACGCGGACAGGGTAAATCAGCCCCAGCATTTT.

Here the CDR3 reads CASRRTGSRNTEAFF. CDR3 coding DNA: TGTGCCAGTCGGCGGACAGGGTCGAGGAACACTGAAGCTTTCTTT. The chain has TRBV28 and TRBJ1-1; 8 bases match TRBD1. CDR3 length equals 15 residues. V shed 9 bases and J 1 base; nucleotides not matched to a gene: 10. Germline-derived CDR1 and CDR2 are MDHEN and SYDVKM.

The chain couples TRBV12-3 or TRBV12-4 to TRBJ2-6, with 7 bases lining up with TRBD1. There are 15 residues in the CDR3. With V trimmed by 5 bases and J by 2 bases, 3 bases remained unmatched. The CDR3 region is CASSDQGAGANVLTF. DNA for the CDR3: TGTGCCAGCAGTGATCAGGGGGCTGGGGCCAACGTCCTGACTTTC.

This clonotype appeared many times. The chain uses TRBV11-1 and TRBJ1-2; D is undetermined. Germline assignment: CDR1 SGHAT and CDR2 FQDESV (reference sequence). Trimming cost V 3 bases and J 0 bases, with 11 bases left between them. The CDR3 has 15 residues. CDR3 DNA sequence: TGTGCCAGCAGCTTGCGGGCAGCAGCTAACTATGGCTACACCTTC. It specifies CASSLRAAANYGYTF.

The genes are TRBV7-9 and TRBJ1-4; D is uncertain. This CDR3 contains 14 residues. With 2 bases removed from V and 7 bases from J, the gap between germline ends came to 11 bases. The germline V gene encodes CDR1 SEHNR and CDR2 FQNEAQ (reference sequence). The CDR3 is CASSLYGGPEKLFF. As DNA, the CDR3 is TGTGCCAGCAGCTTATATGGTGGGCCTGAAAAACTGTTTTTT.

This clonotype was seen a few times. One junction end disagrees with the germline gene, perhaps due to a read error. This chain links TRBV7-9 with TRBJ2-2; the D gene is possibly TRBD2 (6 bases). The CDR3 has 15 residues. Germline loops: CDR1 SEHNR, CDR2 FQNEAQ (reference sequence). Here the CDR3 DNA reads TGCGCCAGCAGCCAAAACCGGCGGGATACCGGGGAGCTGTTTTTT. This sequence encodes CASSQNRRDTGELFF. The full variable domain, rest sourced from reference TRBV7-9 and TRBJ2-2, is DTGVSQNPRHKITKRGQNVTFRCDPISEHNRLYWYRQTLGQGPEFLTYFQNEAQLEKSRLLSDRFSAERPKGSFSTLEIQRTEQGDSAMYLCASSQNRRDTGELFFGEGSRLTVL.

This chain uses TRBV19 with TRBJ1-1; D is unclear. Germline CDR1 reads LNHDA; CDR2 reads SQIVND (reference sequence). The V and J ends lost 1 base and 3 bases respectively, with 9 bases between them. The CDR3 is made up of 14 amino acids. DNA for the CDR3: TGTGCCAGTAGTATAGTGGCCGGTGACACTGAAGCTTTCTTT. Amino acids: CASSIVAGDTEAFF.

CDR3 nucleotides: TGCAGCGTTGGGCCAGGGTATTCCTACGAGCAGTACTTC. Protein product: CSVGPGYSYEQYF. The rearrangement uses TRBV29-1 and TRBJ2-7, with D possibly TRBD1 on 5 matching bases. The germline V and J ends were trimmed by 4 bases and 1 base, with 11 bases remaining between them. Germline V gene sequence: CDR1 SQVTM, CDR2 ANQGSEA. The CDR3 contains 13 residues.

Concerning this clonotype itself: A much larger clonotype is one base distant, so this may be a read error. The rearrangement joins TRBV5-6 to TRBJ2-5; TRBD2 aligns across 7 bases. Per germline, CDR1 SGHDT and CDR2 YYEEEE. The CDR3 totals 14 residues. CDR3 sequence reads: CASSLWGGEEAQYF. In DNA, the CDR3 is TGTGCCAGCAGCTTGTGGGGGGGAGAAGAGGCCCAGTACTTC.

The rearrangement links TRBV29-1 to TRBJ1-2, with D uncertain. V dropped 2 bases and J dropped 6 bases, with 13 bases sitting between them. The CDR3 runs to 13 residues. Germline values: CDR1 SQVTM, CDR2 ANQGSEA. The DNA of the CDR3 is TGCAGCGTTGAAAGTCTAGGGTTTCATGGCTACACCTTC. Translated, it gives CSVESLGFHGYTF.

This clonotype has at least ten counts. The chain is built from TRBV2 and TRBJ2-5; perhaps TRBD1 as D (6 bases). The CDR3 spans 12 residues. CDR1 SNHLY and CDR2 FYNNEI come from the germline V gene. Trimming pared 8 bases from V and 5 bases from J, leaving 12 bases between. Written as DNA, the CDR3 is TGTGCCAGCCGTCCGAGGGGGGAGACCCAGTACTTC. Its protein is CASRPRGETQYF. Full variable domain (remainder filled in from reference TRBV2 and TRBJ2-5): EPEVTQTPSHQVTQMGQEVILRCVPISNHLYFYWYRQILGQKVEFLVSFYNNEISEKSEIFDDQFSVERPDGSNFTLKIRSTKLEDSAMYFCASRPRGETQYFGPGTRLLVL.

This chain connects TRBV10-3 to TRBJ2-7; 7 nucleotides match TRBD1. Trimming cost V 2 bases and J 9 bases; bases outside gene matches: 7. Germline V gene lookup returns CDR1 ENHRY and CDR2 SYGVKD. The CDR3 totals 13 residues. This CDR3 reads CAISERDRAWQYF. As DNA, the CDR3 is TGTGCCATCAGTGAGCGAGACAGGGCTTGGCAGTACTTC.

There are many counts of this clonotype. J is TRBJ2-5 and V is TRBV19, with D perhaps TRBD1 or TRBD2 (5 bases each). V lost 7 bases to trimming and J lost 3 bases, with 15 bases between them. The germline V gene encodes CDR1 LNHDA and CDR2 SQIVND (reference sequence). The CDR3 covers 14 residues. In DNA form, the CDR3 reads TGTGCCAGTAAAGGTGGGGTGGGGGAAGAGACCCAGTACTTC. Residues: CASKGGVGEETQYF. Complete variable domain (other parts from reference TRBV19 and TRBJ2-5): DGGITQSPKYLFRKEGQNVTLSCEQNLNHDAMYWYRQDPGQGLRLIYYSQIVNDFQKGDIAEGYSVSREKKESFPLTVTSAQKNPTAFYLCASKGGVGEETQYFGPGTRLLVL.

This chain joins TRBV7-2 and TRBJ1-1; TRBD1 aligns across 8 bases. CDR3 size: 13 residues. Trimming at V came to 8 bases and at J to 4 bases, leaving 6 bases not matched to a gene. The germline CDR1 and CDR2 sequences are SGHTA and FQGNSA. CDR3 DNA sequence: TGTGCCAGCCAGGGGACAGGCCCCACTGAAGCTTTCTTT. It encodes CASQGTGPTEAFF.

The chain has TRBV7-2 and TRBJ1-1, with D maybe TRBD1 (6 bases). Germline CDR1 reads SGHTA; CDR2 reads FQGNSA. There are 16 residues in the CDR3. V was trimmed by 5 bases and J by 5 bases, leaving 21 bases between them. The CDR3 loop reads CASSRPRGQGGTEAFF. In nucleotides, the CDR3 is TGTGCCAGCAGCCGACCCAGGGGCCAAGGAGGGACTGAAGCTTTCTTT.

This clonotype was counted ten times or more. The genes are TRBV7-9 and TRBJ1-6, with D tentatively TRBD1 (5 bases). The CDR3 is 14 amino acids. V was trimmed by 5 bases and J by 10 bases, leaving 15 bases between them. CDR1 and CDR2 from the germline V gene are SEHNR and FQNEAQ (reference sequence). CDR3 sequence (DNA): TGTGCCAGCAGCAAGGGACGGAGAGAATCACCCCTCCACTTT. Protein sequence: CASSKGRRESPLHF.

This clonotype was seen at least ten times. CDR3 amino acids: CASRELAGGRYEQYF. Here the CDR3 DNA reads TGTGCCAGCAGGGAACTAGCGGGAGGGCGTTACGAGCAGTACTTC. The V and J genes are TRBV2 and TRBJ2-7; 13 positions agree with TRBD2. The CDR3 loop spans 15 amino acids. Germline loops: CDR1 SNHLY, CDR2 FYNNEI. V trimming: 6 bases; J trimming: 4 bases; junction bases outside the gene matches: 6.

This clonotype has more than one count but fewer than ten. The rearrangement links TRBV15 to TRBJ1-1; TRBD1 aligns across 9 bases. V lost 4 bases and J lost 3; bases outside the gene matches: 12. The germline V gene has CDR1 LNHNV and CDR2 YYDKDF (reference sequence). The CDR3 consists of 17 residues. The DNA for the CDR3 is TGTGCCACCAGCAAACTCCCCGGGACAGGGCATTACACTGAAGCTTTCTTT. It encodes CATSKLPGTGHYTEAFF.

This clonotype has only a few counts. The chain has TRBV2 and TRBJ1-1, with 7 bases lining up with TRBD1. The CDR3 totals 13 residues. The germline V gene encodes CDR1 SNHLY and CDR2 FYNNEI. The junction had 5 bases not matched to a gene; V was cut back by 9 bases and J by 1 base. The CDR3 sequence: CASTGTANTEAFF. CDR3 nucleotides: TGTGCCAGTACCGGGACAGCGAACACTGAAGCTTTCTTT.

The table lists this clonotype with a count of one. V gene TRBV20-1 combines with J gene TRBJ1-5; tentatively, D is TRBD1 (6 bases). CDR1 is DFQATT and CDR2 is SNEGSKA in the germline V gene (reference sequence). CDR3 size: 15 residues. V was pared by 4 bases and J by 1 base, with 14 bases between. The CDR3 region has the DNA TGCAGTGCTACGGACAGCCGGGAGAGCAATCAGCCCCAGCATTTT. Protein sequence: CSATDSRESNQPQHF.

The gene calls are TRBV10-3 and TRBJ1-2; D unresolved. The V end was cut by 6 bases, the J end by 8 bases, with 13 bases between. From germline, CDR1 is ENHRY and CDR2 SYGVKD. The CDR3 length is 12 residues. CDR3 nucleotide sequence: TGTGCCATCAGGAGCCCACCTCAGGGCTACACCTTC. It is translated as CAIRSPPQGYTF.

V usage is TRBV29-1 and J usage is TRBJ1-2; D gene unclear. Germline V gives CDR1 SQVTM, CDR2 ANQGSEA. The CDR3 covers 14 residues. Trimming pared 3 bases from V and 4 bases from J, leaving 15 bases between. The CDR3 DNA reads TGCAGCGTTGAGGATGGGCAAGACGGCTATGGCTACACCTTC. This sequence encodes CSVEDGQDGYGYTF. The whole variable domain, remainder taken from reference TRBV29-1 and TRBJ1-2, is SAVISQKPSRDICQRGTSLTIQCQVDSQVTMMFWYRQQPGQSLTLIATANQGSEATYESGFVIDKFPISRPNLTFSTLTVSNMSPEDSSIYLCSVEDGQDGYGYTFGSGTRLTVV.

This clonotype was counted at least ten times. V and J are TRBV19 and TRBJ2-7; D might be TRBD2 (5 bases). V was pared by 5 bases and J by 3 bases, with 14 bases between. The CDR3 totals 14 residues. Germline V CDR1 and CDR2: LNHDA, SQIVND (reference sequence). Written as DNA, the CDR3 is TGTGCCAGTAGTCTTACGACTACCCTCTACGAGCAGTACTTC. Its protein is CASSLTTTLYEQYF.

This clonotype was observed many times. A read error may produce the germline difference seen at one junction end. This chain links TRBV19 with TRBJ2-7, with 8 positions matching TRBD1. The germline V gene has CDR1 LNHDA and CDR2 SQIVND (reference sequence). The CDR3 spans 15 residues. The CDR3 nucleotides are TGCGCCAGCAGCATCCGGACAGGGCCATCCTACGAGCAGTACTTC. Translation gives CASSIRTGPSYEQYF.

This clonotype came up a few times. J is TRBJ1-1 and V is TRBV29-1, with a tentative D call TRBD1 (6 bases). The CDR3 totals 11 residues. Germline loops: CDR1 SQVTM, CDR2 ANQGSEA. V gave up 7 bases and J gave up 5 bases, with 11 bases separating them. CDR3: CSGTAGTEAFF. CDR3 coding DNA: TGCAGCGGGACAGCTGGGACTGAAGCTTTCTTT.

This clonotype showed up just a few times. The chain has TRBV4-3 and TRBJ1-2; D is unclear. Germline V gene lookup returns CDR1 LGHNA and CDR2 YSLEER. The CDR3 covers 17 residues. Trimming left V 0 bases short and J 4 bases short, with 18 bases between. The CDR3 DNA reads TGCGCCAGCAGCCAAGATTTGCCGGGCGCAGTAATCTATGGCTACACCTTC. Translating gives CASSQDLPGAVIYGYTF.

With regard to this clonotype: A clone one base away is much larger, so this may be a read error. This sequence joins TRBV7-9 and TRBJ1-5, with a tentative D call TRBD1 (6 bases). CDR1 and CDR2 (germline): SEHNR, FQNEAQ (reference sequence). The ends were cut back, 1 base at V and 5 bases at J, with 12 bases in the middle. This CDR3 comprises 15 residues. CDR3 coding DNA: TGTGCCAGCAGCTTAGTGGCCTCAGGGGATCAGCCCCAGCATTTT. Protein sequence: CASSLVASGDQPQHF.